This T cell receptor beta chain was documented in a study of CXCR3-negative and CXCR3-positive naive CD8 T cells. Study-wide findings and caveats: Hydrophobicity of TRB CDR3s was greater in CXCR3-positive naive cells than in CXCR3-negative naive cells. Surface CD5 matched across naive subsets, and TRB CDR3 properties served to infer TCR strength.

With respect to this clonotype: Its target is not known.

CD45RO-CCR7+CD27+CD95- was the phenotype of naive CD8+ T cells. This CDR3 is built from 12 residues. Germline CDR1 SQVTM, CDR2 ANQGSEA. Libraries of TRB cDNA were made by 5' RACE and carried UMIs. TCRdb re-called the 5' RACE reads and catalogs CDR3 proteins one per entry, DNA excluded. The ten most abundant clones cover around 0.7% of a sample with 55,000 to 75,000 distinct CDR3 sequences. Input material: naive CXCR3+ CD8+ T cells from blood. Specified subset: CD45RO-CCR7+CD27+CD95- naive CD8+ T cells expressing CXCR3 (TNR3+). The chain uses TRBV29-1 and TRBJ2-7; TCRdb proposes TRBD2, but this gene call is untestable without DNA. This TCR was sampled from a human donor in good health. Some clones in this sample may be carry-over from other donors' samples. This chain's CDR3 is CSVAAGVYEQYF.